The entry that follows covers one T cell receptor beta chain sequence. This sample is part of a study of OX40 agonist ivuxolimab in advanced cancers. Overall study: An anti-OX40 (CD134) antibody with agonistic activity, ivuxolimab, was administered to patients. Cohort: about 82% men, mean age approximately 64, aged roughly 23 to 79. Partial responses occurred in three patients (one hepatocellular carcinoma, two cutaneous melanoma).

Measured with immunoSEQ multiplex PCR; TCRdb has only the in-frame clones, and not every one. There are tens of thousands of clones in the sample; 86% occur only once, and 0.85% to 1% lies in the top ten. Germline CDR1 SGHDN, CDR2 FVKESK. V gave up 3 bases and J gave up 8 bases, with 11 bases separating them. The CDR3 sequence is 13 residues long. The sample here was CD4+ or CD8+ T cells sorted from blood, taken in a trial of the OX40 agonist ivuxolimab. The V call is TRBV14, the J call TRBJ2-1; D possibly corresponds to TRBD1 (6 bases). The sequence came from an adult with an advanced solid tumor such as melanoma, head and neck, liver or kidney cancer. CDR3 in amino acids: CASSHLAGDEQFF. The CDR3 region has the DNA TGTGCCAGCAGCCACCTAGCAGGGGATGAGCAGTTCTTC.